These 29 T cell receptor beta chains share one sample of origin, sequenced in a study of blood T cell repertoires in COVID-19. Here immunoSEQ multiplex PCR was the method, and the copy in TCRdb shows in-frame clones only, minus some. This table holds 130,000 to 150,000 clones, around nine tenths found once. The specimen sequenced was peripheral blood. Every receptor here comes from a human donor in a cohort sampled during active COVID-19.

The rearrangement links TRBV5-1 to TRBJ1-4; D ambiguous. This CDR3 has 17 residues. Looked up from germline, CDR1 is SGHRS and CDR2 is YFSETQ. Between the trimmed V and J ends, which lost 0 bases and 1 base, there was a span of 13 bases. Here the CDR3 DNA reads TGCGCCAGCAGCTTGGAAGGCGGGGTTGAAACTAATGAAAAACTGTTTTTT. Residues: CASSLEGGVETNEKLFF.

The chain couples TRBV3-1 (or the pseudogene TRBV3-2) to TRBJ2-1, with D possibly TRBD2 on 6 matching bases. The germline V gene has CDR1 LGHDT and CDR2 YNNKEL (reference sequence). V lost 1 base, J lost 2 bases, and 9 bases lay in between. The CDR3 is 15 amino acids. In nucleotides, the CDR3 is TGTGCCAGCAGCCAAGTCGGACTAACCTACAATGAGCAGTTCTTC. This codes for CASSQVGLTYNEQFF.

The J gene is TRBJ1-1, the V gene TRBV7-2; no reliable D call. V was clipped by 1 base and J by 3 bases, with 6 bases between them. The germline V gene encodes CDR1 SGHTA and CDR2 FQGNSA. This CDR3 spans 13 amino acids. CDR3 nucleotides: TGTGCCAGCAGCTTAGAACGGGACACTGAAGCTTTCTTT. Protein product: CASSLERDTEAFF.

The chain has TRBV29-1 and TRBJ2-3, with TRBD2 matching 8 bases. Unmatched junction bases numbered 14, after V lost 7 bases and J lost 2 bases. CDR1 is SQVTM and CDR2 is ANQGSEA in the germline V gene. The CDR3 sequence is 16 residues long. The CDR3 coding sequence is TGCAGCGCCTCCCTGGGCGGGGGGTCCTACACAGATACGCAGTATTTT. It codes for CSASLGGGSYTDTQYF.

The V gene is TRBV3-1 (or the pseudogene TRBV3-2), the J gene TRBJ1-2; perhaps TRBD1 as D (5 bases). The V and J ends lost 8 bases and 4 bases respectively, with 14 bases between them. This CDR3 is 13 amino acids long. CDR1 and CDR2 (germline): LGHDT, YNNKEL (reference sequence). The CDR3 loop is CASSRQGSYGYTF. CDR3 DNA: TGTGCCAGCTCCCGGCAGGGAAGCTATGGCTACACCTTC.

The rearrangement joins TRBV14 to TRBJ2-7, with D perhaps TRBD1 (7 bases). The germline V gene has CDR1 SGHDN and CDR2 FVKESK. The CDR3 consists of 14 residues. V shed 4 bases and J shed 0 bases, with 10 bases lying between them. CDR3 in DNA: TGTGCCAGCAGCCGGAGGGGGCTCTCCTACGAGCAGTACTTC. Its translation is CASSRRGLSYEQYF.

This clone is a singleton in its sample. The genes are TRBV6-1 and TRBJ1-4; 7 nucleotides match TRBD1. Germline V gene lookup returns CDR1 MNHNS and CDR2 SASEGT. The CDR3 spans 15 residues. The V and J ends lost 0 bases and 6 bases, in that order; junction bases with no gene match: 4. In nucleotides, the CDR3 is TGTGCCAGCAGTGAAGCGCCGGGGACAGATGAAAAACTGTTTTTT. Amino acids: CASSEAPGTDEKLFF.

This chain connects TRBV11-2 to TRBJ2-2; 15 bases are shared with TRBD2. Germline CDR1 reads SGHAT; CDR2 reads FQNNGV. The CDR3 runs to 18 residues. The ends lost 5 bases at V and 4 bases at J; junction bases unmatched: 8. The CDR3 loop is CASSRTSGGAFGTGELFF. The DNA for the CDR3 is TGTGCCAGCAGCCGGACTAGCGGGGGGGCTTTCGGCACCGGGGAGCTGTTTTTT.

As for this clone: The identical CDR3 is also encoded by other nucleotide sequences in the sample. The rearrangement links TRBV9 to TRBJ1-2; D ambiguous. V shed 7 bases and J shed 4 bases, with 14 bases lying between them. The germline CDR1 and CDR2 sequences are SGDLS and YYNGEE. The CDR3 is 13 residues long. The DNA for the CDR3 is TGTGCCAGCTCATCGGGAGATTCCTATGGCTACACCTTC. Translating it yields CASSSGDSYGYTF. The variable domain in full, completed from reference TRBV9 and TRBJ1-2, reads DSGVTQTPKHLITATGQRVTLRCSPRSGDLSVYWYQQSLDQGLQFLIQYYNGEERAKGNILERFSAQQFPDLHSELNLSSLELGDSALYFCASSSGDSYGYTFGSGTRLTVV.

This clone was detected once. The chain combines TRBV2 with TRBJ2-7; maybe TRBD2 (6 bases). The CDR3 consists of 13 residues. Germline CDR1 reads SNHLY; CDR2 reads FYNNEI. V lost 7 bases and J lost 2, with 12 bases in between. As DNA, the CDR3 is TGTGCCAGCAATGCGGGGCTAACCTACGAGCAGTACTTC. This gives the protein CASNAGLTYEQYF.

This chain links TRBV11-2 with TRBJ2-2, with D possibly being TRBD1 (5 bases). The CDR3 covers 14 residues. V gave up 7 bases and J gave up 9 bases, with 18 bases separating them. Germline CDR1 is SGHAT and CDR2 is FQNNGV. The CDR3 reads CASKTAFNSRELFF. CDR3 nucleotide sequence: TGTGCCAGCAAGACAGCCTTTAATAGTCGGGAGCTGTTTTTT.

The gene calls are TRBV15 and TRBJ2-3, with 7 bases lining up with TRBD1. The V segment lost 0 bases and the J segment 6 bases; nucleotides outside the gene matches: 6. Germline V gene sequence: CDR1 LNHNV, CDR2 YYDKDF (reference sequence). The CDR3 is made up of 15 amino acids. In DNA, the CDR3 is TGTGCCACCAGCAGAGACCCAACCAGGGGGGATACGCAGTATTTT. This translates into CATSRDPTRGDTQYF.

This sequence joins TRBV2 and TRBJ2-7; no reliable D call. Germline-derived CDR1 and CDR2 are SNHLY and FYNNEI. CDR3 length equals 13 residues. V shed 3 bases and J shed 3 bases, with 9 bases lying between them. The CDR3 coding sequence is TGTGCCAGCAGTGAGAAGTGGCTCTACGAGCAGTACTTC. It yields the protein CASSEKWLYEQYF. Variable domain in full (rest from reference TRBV2 and TRBJ2-7): EPEVTQTPSHQVTQMGQEVILRCVPISNHLYFYWYRQILGQKVEFLVSFYNNEISEKSEIFDDQFSVERPDGSNFTLKIRSTKLEDSAMYFCASSEKWLYEQYFGPGTRLTVT.

Only one count was recorded for this clone. The gene calls are TRBV2 and TRBJ2-3; 9 bases agree with TRBD2. CDR3 size: 15 residues. Losses at the gene ends were 5 bases for V and 1 base for J; bases not matched to a gene: 4. Germline V gene lookup returns CDR1 SNHLY and CDR2 FYNNEI. For the CDR3, the DNA is TGTGCCAGCAGTTTCAAGCGGGGGGGCACAGATACGCAGTATTTT. Translated, it gives CASSFKRGGTDTQYF.

This chain joins TRBV29-1 and TRBJ1-2; 8 bases fit TRBD1. V lost 6 bases to trimming and J lost 7 bases; unmatched junction nucleotides: 10. The CDR3 contains 13 residues. CDR1 SQVTM and CDR2 ANQGSEA come from the germline V gene. CDR3 nucleotides: TGCAGCGTGGAGGACAGGGTAGGAAGTGGCTACACCTTC. It translates to CSVEDRVGSGYTF.

V and J are TRBV2 and TRBJ1-1; no definite D call. Germline loops: CDR1 SNHLY, CDR2 FYNNEI. The germline V and J ends were trimmed by 6 bases and 6 bases, with 20 bases remaining between them. The CDR3 spans 15 residues. CDR3 sequence reads: CASSADQLRESEAFF. In nucleotides, the CDR3 is TGTGCCAGCAGCGCAGACCAACTAAGGGAGTCTGAAGCTTTCTTT.

This clone was seen once. The V gene is TRBV6-6, the J gene TRBJ2-3; a weak D match, TRBD1 (5 bases). There are 16 residues in the CDR3. V was shortened by 4 bases and J by 2 bases, with 16 bases between the two germline ends. CDR1 is MNHNY, CDR2 SVGAGI, per germline (reference sequence). CDR3 DNA: TGTGCCAGCAGTTTGGCCGATCAGGGCCTCACAGATACGCAGTATTTT. Translating it yields CASSLADQGLTDTQYF.

As for this clone: In the same sample, other DNA sequences code for this CDR3. The chain uses TRBV2 and TRBJ1-5; TRBD1 aligns across 10 bases. V was pared by 6 bases and J by 5 bases, with 7 bases of the junction left unmatched. CDR1 and CDR2 from the germline V gene are SNHLY and FYNNEI. The CDR3 has 15 amino acids. CDR3 sequence reads: CASRRQGARDQPQHF. DNA of the CDR3: TGTGCCAGCAGGAGACAGGGGGCTAGAGATCAGCCCCAGCATTTT. Drawing the rest from reference TRBV2 and TRBJ1-5, the complete variable domain is EPEVTQTPSHQVTQMGQEVILRCVPISNHLYFYWYRQILGQKVEFLVSFYNNEISEKSEIFDDQFSVERPDGSNFTLKIRSTKLEDSAMYFCASRRQGARDQPQHFGDGTRLSIL.

This chain links TRBV6-5 with TRBJ1-1; no firm D call. V dropped 4 bases and J dropped 7 bases, with 7 bases sitting between them. CDR3 size: 11 residues. From germline, CDR1 is MNHEY and CDR2 SVGAGI. The CDR3 protein is CASSSRIEAFF. The CDR3 DNA reads TGTGCCAGCAGTTCCAGAATTGAAGCTTTCTTT.

The chain couples TRBV3-1 (or the pseudogene TRBV3-2) to TRBJ1-6, with 7 bases that match TRBD1. This CDR3 has 16 residues. Trimming took 1 base from V and 14 from J; bases not matched to a gene: 14. Germline V gene lookup returns CDR1 LGHDT and CDR2 YNNKEL (reference sequence). CDR3 loop: CASSQARDGQVVALHF. CDR3 DNA: TGTGCCAGCAGCCAAGCTAGGGACGGACAGGTCGTGGCCCTCCACTTT.

The chain's CDR3 is CASGTGDYEQYF. The CDR3 nucleotides are TGTGCCTCCGGGACAGGAGACTACGAGCAGTACTTC. The chain employs TRBV19 and TRBJ2-7, with TRBD1 identical over 8 bases. This CDR3 has 12 amino acids. Germline CDR1 is LNHDA and CDR2 is SQIVND (reference sequence). Trimming at V came to 11 bases and at J to 3 bases, leaving 6 bases not matched to a gene.

On this clone: The junction departs from germline at one end; a sequencing error may be responsible. The chain recombines TRBV19 with TRBJ1-6; D is ambiguous. CDR3 length equals 13 residues. Germline lookup yields CDR1 LNHDA and CDR2 SQIVND (reference sequence). The CDR3 loop is CASSRAPNSPLHF. The CDR3 nucleotides read TGTGCCAGTAGTCGTGCGCCCAATTCGCCCCTCCACTTT.

J is TRBJ2-3 and V is TRBV4-1, with D possibly TRBD2 on 5 matching bases. V lost 0 bases, J lost 0 bases, and 10 bases lay in between. CDR3 size: 16 residues. Germline-derived CDR1 and CDR2 are MGHRA and YSYEKL. CDR3 in DNA: TGCGCCAGCAGCCAAGAAACCGGGGTTAGCACAGATACGCAGTATTTT. This codes for CASSQETGVSTDTQYF.

The chain employs TRBV18 and TRBJ2-3, with 8 positions matching TRBD2. V shed 3 bases and J 1 base; nucleotides not matched to a gene: 9. The CDR3 is 17 amino acids. Germline lookup yields CDR1 KGHSH and CDR2 LQKENI. This CDR3 reads CASSPDRGGLGTDTQYF. The CDR3, as DNA: TGTGCCAGCTCACCGGACCGCGGGGGGTTGGGCACAGATACGCAGTATTTT.

The chain employs TRBV6-6 and TRBJ1-2; D is unclear. V lost 4 bases to trimming and J lost 4 bases, with 13 bases between them. Germline assignment: CDR1 MNHNY and CDR2 SVGAGI (reference sequence). This CDR3 is 14 amino acids long. The CDR3 sequence: CASSSVGGIYGYTF. CDR3 DNA: TGTGCCAGCAGTTCTGTCGGAGGCATCTATGGCTACACCTTC.

This rearrangement joins TRBV6-2 or TRBV6-3 to TRBJ2-3, with TRBD2 matching 13 bases. The CDR3 is 19 residues long. J gave up 2 bases and V 2 bases, and 10 bases lay outside the gene matches. CDR1 MNHEY and CDR2 SVGEGT come from the germline V gene. The CDR3 bases are TGTGCCAGCAGTTACCCTTCGAATGGGACTAGCGGGGCCACAGATACGCAGTATTTT. Amino acids: CASSYPSNGTSGATDTQYF.

The chain combines TRBV15 with TRBJ1-1, with a weak D call TRBD1 (6 bases). CDR3 length: 16 amino acids. V was trimmed by 1 base and J by 4 bases, leaving 16 bases between them. Per the germline V gene, CDR1 is LNHNV and CDR2 is YYDKDF (reference sequence). The CDR3 nucleotides are TGTGCCACCAGCAGAGGTGATACAGGGACGGGCACTGAAGCTTTCTTT. Translating it yields CATSRGDTGTGTEAFF.

This clone showed up just once. This chain connects TRBV4-1 to TRBJ2-4, with 8 nucleotides matching TRBD1. Germline CDR1 is MGHRA and CDR2 is YSYEKL. The CDR3 sequence is 16 residues long. V gave up 2 bases and J gave up 8 bases; unmatched junction bases: 11. CDR3 protein: CASSQRVQGASDIQYF. CDR3 in DNA: TGCGCCAGCAGCCAAAGGGTCCAGGGGGCGTCAGACATTCAGTACTTC.

The CDR3 DNA sequence: TGTGCCAGCAGCGCCTACTCTGGAAACACCATATATTTT. It encodes CASSAYSGNTIYF. V is TRBV9 and J is TRBJ1-3; no definite D call. The germline V gene has CDR1 SGDLS and CDR2 YYNGEE. CDR3 size: 13 residues. V shed 3 bases and J shed 0 bases, with 4 bases lying between them. Complete variable domain (other parts from reference TRBV9 and TRBJ1-3): DSGVTQTPKHLITATGQRVTLRCSPRSGDLSVYWYQQSLDQGLQFLIQYYNGEERAKGNILERFSAQQFPDLHSELNLSSLELGDSALYFCASSAYSGNTIYFGEGSWLTVV.